What follows describes a single T cell receptor (beta chain). This clone's antigen is unknown. Per-base quality was not reported, and no clone a single base away is much larger than it. This entry is derived from a study of primary melanoma T cells and metastatic recurrence (dated by TCRdb to 2020 to 2022). Some background on the complete study: The cohort consisted of approximately 200 primary melanomas of stage T2 to T4, each more than 1 mm thick. Whether patient outcome could be predicted by T-cell fraction and T-cell repertoire clonality in primary melanoma tumors was the question this study put to the test. The T-cell fraction measured by TCR beta sequencing was compared against progression-free survival as the clinical outcome. The sequencing-derived T-cell fraction was compared with histopathological grading of tumor-infiltrating lymphocytes. What the research found in general, with its limitations: Progression-free survival was reportedly predicted by the tumor T-cell fraction independently of age, mitotic rate, ulceration and thickness. Adding T-cell fraction to tumor thickness reportedly improved progression-free survival prediction more than adding any other histopathological variable. A T-cell fraction above 20% appeared protective regardless of ulceration status, mitotic rate or nodal disease. The authors framed an effective T-cell-mediated antitumor response in primary melanoma only as a suggestion, not a demonstrated mechanism.

Patients had primary melanoma that had been surgically resected and was considered potentially curable but at risk of metastatic recurrence. Library preparation employed the immunoSEQ multiplex PCR assay. High-throughput sequencing of the T-cell receptor beta chain was performed on primary melanoma tumor tissue. From the authors' description of their analysis: Repertoire analyses included TCRB CDR3 sharing between samples and the distribution of insertions and deletions. A gradient-boosted model ranked the predictive value of the T-cell fraction against histopathological variables. TCRdb stores this immuneACCESS table with in-frame sequences only. Part of the clones is absent; in the studies checked, under half of the shortfall reflects unresolved V genes, and no reason is known for the rest. V and J calls and clone size come straight from that table; D and trimming were deduced from the DNA. In all, the sample holds around 1,000 clones, and about 77% of those were seen once. The ten top clones hold around 5% of the sample.

Its CDR3 holds 13 amino acids, cysteine through phenylalanine. CDR3 DNA only is kept here, 39 bases in frame from base 1. From the germline V gene, CDR1 is WSHSY and CDR2 is SAAADI. The junction shows trimming of 6 bases on V and 4 bases on J, plus 12 bases between the germline ends. Source material: melanoma tumor tissue. The chain uses TRBV10-2 and TRBJ1-1; 5 matching bases give a weak D call of TRBD1. This TCR derives from a human donor with melanoma. The CDR3 protein sequence reads: CASRRTSSTEAFF. The DNA sequence is as follows: TGCGCCAGCAGGAGGACATCCAGCACTGAAGCTTTCTTT.